This TCR beta chain was captured by sequencing in a study of beta chain features in type 1 diabetes. Study-wide background: Patients did not differ from healthy donors in age, gender or cell yield. Points from the study as a whole: VDJ junctions sequenced from type 1 diabetes patients showed fewer insertions and more deletions.

Isolated RNA was reverse transcribed in full, so expressed TCRB transcripts were sequenced. TCRdb's table, derived via immunoSEQ multiplex PCR, lists solely in-frame clones and lacks some. Of more than 60,000 clones listed, about 61% are singletons. Germline CDR1 SGHTA, CDR2 FQGNSA. Trimming removed 5 bases at V and 7 bases at J, with 23 bases between. This CDR3 contains 16 residues. With regard to this clone: Its antigen is undetermined.

Material for sequencing was Tregs from blood. V usage is TRBV7-2 and J usage is TRBJ1-2; the D is unclear. The TCR sequence derives from a woman aged 18 to 35 in good health. The CDR3 DNA sequence: TGTGCCAGCAGCCCGAGGCGGCTGCAGACGAGGCCTGGCTACACCTTC. Its translation: CASSPRRLQTRPGYTF.